This entry lists 2 T cell receptor beta chains sequenced from one sample in a study of T cells in localized non-small cell lung cancer. Sequenced by immunoSEQ multiplex PCR; TCRdb stores in-frame clones only, minus some. The data show approximately 88,000 clones, approximately 91% seen once. Sequencing was performed on PBMCs, taken before any cancer treatment. These receptors were obtained from a woman aged 40-70 years with stage II squamous cell lung carcinoma.

V and J are TRBV4-2 and TRBJ2-1, with a possible D match to TRBD1 (6 bases). Trimming shortened V by 3 bases and J by 7 bases, and 16 bases separated the two germline ends. The CDR3 totals 15 residues. Germline CDR1 reads LGHNA; CDR2 reads YNFKEQ. The CDR3, as DNA: TGTGCCAGCAGCCAGTCACAGGGCAAAGTGAATGAGCAGTTCTTC. Amino acids: CASSQSQGKVNEQFF.

J is TRBJ2-7 and V is TRBV27; D might be TRBD1 (5 bases). V was clipped by 5 bases and J by 1 base, with 15 bases between them. CDR1 is MNHEY, CDR2 SMNVEV, per germline (reference sequence). CDR3 size: 15 residues. CDR3 amino acids: CASSLPRQRSYEQYF. CDR3 bases: TGTGCCAGCAGTCTCCCACGACAGAGATCCTACGAGCAGTACTTC.